Listed here is a single T cell receptor beta chain. The antigen remains undetermined. This record comes from a study of T-cell memory formation after mild COVID-19. Study-wide background: Clustering of TCRs was largely donor specific. Whole-study findings and limits: Certain responding clones were present in pre-infection memory, suggesting participation of cross-reactive memory.

TCRdb analysed the 5' RACE reads with MiXCR anew, one entry per CDR3 protein. Of under 250,000 distinct CDR3 sequences in the sample, around 9.1% were seen once. Trimming removed 2 bases at V and 10 bases at J, with 10 bases between. The germline V gene encodes CDR1 SGHTA and CDR2 FQGTGA. The CDR3 loop spans 12 amino acids. This sequence was found in a man aged 18 to 35 who had mild COVID-19 (a few samples of this study predate the infection). Cell type and time point are not known. V gene TRBV7-3 combines with J gene TRBJ2-3; D is undetermined. Specimen: PBMCs or a T cell subset sorted from them (not recorded which). CDR3 DNA: TGTGCCAGCAGCTTAGCGAAGGGTGCGCAGTATTTT. It yields the protein CASSLAKGAQYF.